A single sample gave rise to the 4 T cell receptor beta chains below, sequenced in a study of identical twins. TCRdb re-called the 5' RACE reads through MiXCR, storing one row per CDR3 protein. Among 1.5 million to 2 million distinct CDR3 sequences, under 35% were seen once, and the ten largest hold 0.27%. Sequenced sample: cord blood. These receptors all come from a newborn girl in good health.

Note on this clonotype: A much larger clone is a single base away; this may be a read error. The chain joins TRBV27 to TRBJ2-7, with unresolved D. The germline gives CDR1 MNHEY, CDR2 SMNVEV (reference sequence). The V and J ends lost 4 bases and 2 bases respectively, with 9 bases between them. The CDR3 runs 13 residues. CDR3 amino acids: CASSCRQAYEQYF. In DNA form, the CDR3 reads TGTGCCAGCAGTTGCCGACAAGCCTACGAGCAGTACTTC.

This chain links TRBV20-1 with TRBJ2-7, with 9 bases aligning to TRBD2. Per the germline V gene, CDR1 is DFQATT and CDR2 is SNEGSKA (reference sequence). This CDR3 has 15 residues. Germline trimming cut 1 base from V and 1 base from J; bases unmatched to any gene: 5. CDR3 coding DNA: TGCAGTGCTAGAGCTGGCGGGGGGGCATCCTACGAGCAGTACTTC. It is translated as CSARAGGGASYEQYF.

For this clonotype: Relative to the germline gene, one junction end is altered; a read error may explain this. V usage is TRBV6-2 or TRBV6-3 and J usage is TRBJ2-1; TRBD2 matches 9 bases. The germline V gene encodes CDR1 MNHEY and CDR2 SVGEGT. The CDR3 extends over 19 amino acids. CDR3 in DNA: TGTGCCAGCAGTCTAGACTCCCTCGACCTAGCGGGGAATTACAATGAGCAGTATTTC. Its translation is CASSLDSLDLAGNYNEQYF.

This clonotype was seen a handful of times. The V and J genes are TRBV2 and TRBJ1-2; D gene uncertain. The V end was cut by 7 bases, the J end by 6 bases, with 12 bases between. Germline CDR1 SNHLY, CDR2 FYNNEI. There are 12 residues in the CDR3. CDR3 in amino acids: CASTQDANGYTF. CDR3 nucleotide sequence: TGTGCCAGCACCCAGGACGCGAATGGCTACACCTTC.